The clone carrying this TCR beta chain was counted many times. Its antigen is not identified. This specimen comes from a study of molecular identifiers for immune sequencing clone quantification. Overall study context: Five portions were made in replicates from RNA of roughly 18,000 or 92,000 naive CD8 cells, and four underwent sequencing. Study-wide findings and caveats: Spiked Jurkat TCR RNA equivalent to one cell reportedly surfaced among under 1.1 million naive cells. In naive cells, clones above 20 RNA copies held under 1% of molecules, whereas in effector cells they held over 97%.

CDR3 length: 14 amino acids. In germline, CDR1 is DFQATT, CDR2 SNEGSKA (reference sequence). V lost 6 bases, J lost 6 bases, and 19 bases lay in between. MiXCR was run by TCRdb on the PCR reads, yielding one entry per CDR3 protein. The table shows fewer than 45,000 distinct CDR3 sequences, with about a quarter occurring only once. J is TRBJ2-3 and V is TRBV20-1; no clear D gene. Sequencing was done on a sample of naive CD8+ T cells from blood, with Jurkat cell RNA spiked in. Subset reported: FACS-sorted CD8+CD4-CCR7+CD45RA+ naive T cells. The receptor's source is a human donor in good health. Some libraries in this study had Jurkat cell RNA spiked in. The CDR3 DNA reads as TGCAGTGCCCTGGACCATCAATTCATGGATACGCAGTATTTT. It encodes CSALDHQFMDTQYF.